This T cell receptor beta chain came from a study of CD8 T cells in Susac syndrome. Random hexamers primed reverse transcription of about 0.45 to 1 ug RNA. TCRdb fed the immunoSEQ multiplex PCR reads into MiXCR, producing one record per CDR3 protein. The sample shows about 130,000 distinct CDR3 sequences, over 85% of them seen only once. Germline values: CDR1 LGHDT, CDR2 YNNKEL (reference sequence). The CDR3 contains 16 residues. V was cut by 0 bases and J by 1 base, with 12 bases left in between. The sample consisted of CD8+ T cells from PBMCs. The chain has TRBV3-1 and TRBJ1-1; D may be TRBD1 (6 bases). The source of this sequence is a human donor with multiple sclerosis. The CDR3 DNA is TGTGCCAGCAGCCAAGAATTGGGGGCGCGGAACACTGAAGCTTTCTTT. Translated: CASSQELGARNTEAFF.